This TCR beta chain was sequenced during a study of blood T cell repertoires in COVID-19. The CDR3 has 10 amino acids. CDR1 and CDR2 from the germline V gene are LGHDT and YNNKEL (reference sequence). V was trimmed by 5 bases and J by 7 bases, leaving 5 bases between them. The sample holds one count of this clone. Data came from immunoSEQ multiplex PCR; TCRdb stores just in-frame clones and leaves some out. The sample includes tens of thousands of clones, approximately 88% of them seen just once. This clonotype was sampled from a man of 80 years or more with active or convalescent COVID-19. What was sequenced was peripheral blood. The chain couples TRBV3-1 (or the pseudogene TRBV3-2) to TRBJ2-5; D gene unclear. CDR3 sequence (DNA): TGTGCCAGCAGCTCAGGGACCCAGTACTTC. It translates to CASSSGTQYF.